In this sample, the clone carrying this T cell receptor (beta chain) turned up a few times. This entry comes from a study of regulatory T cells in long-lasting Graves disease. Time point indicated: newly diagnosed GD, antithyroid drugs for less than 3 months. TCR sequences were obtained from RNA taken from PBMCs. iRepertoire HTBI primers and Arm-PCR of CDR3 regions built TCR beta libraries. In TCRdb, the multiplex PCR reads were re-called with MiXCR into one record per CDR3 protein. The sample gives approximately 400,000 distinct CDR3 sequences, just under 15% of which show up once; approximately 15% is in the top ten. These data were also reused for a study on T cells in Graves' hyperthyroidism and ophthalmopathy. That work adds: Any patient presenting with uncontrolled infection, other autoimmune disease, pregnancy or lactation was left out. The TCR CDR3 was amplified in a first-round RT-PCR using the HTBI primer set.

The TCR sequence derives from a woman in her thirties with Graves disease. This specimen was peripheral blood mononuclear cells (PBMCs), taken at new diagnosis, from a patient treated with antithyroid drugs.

CDR3 bases: TGTGCCAGCAGTCAATGGACAGGGGACCCCTACGAGCAGTACTTC. This encodes CASSQWTGDPYEQYF. The chain uses TRBV28 and TRBJ2-7, with 9 bases fitting TRBD1. The CDR3 length is 15 residues. With 5 bases clipped from V and 2 bases from J, the junction kept 7 bases outside the gene matches. The V gene's germline CDR1 is MDHEN and CDR2 SYDVKM.